This TCR beta chain was recovered during a study of blood T cell repertoires in COVID-19. Study-level background: Acute and convalescent COVID-19 specimens originated in the United States, Italy and Spain. Sources were T cells, B-cell-depleted T cells, or PBMCs; the material itself was cDNA or gDNA.

This clone has just one count. This CDR3 has 14 amino acids. In germline, CDR1 is LGHNA, CDR2 YNFKEQ. Unmatched junction bases numbered 6, after V lost 3 bases and J lost 7 bases. Only in-frame clones appear in the TCRdb table, and some are missing; sequencing was by immunoSEQ multiplex PCR. The table lists fewer than 300,000 clones, around 79% of them singletons, with more than 2.5% in the top ten. The TCR comes from a woman over 75 with acute or convalescent COVID-19. The sample was peripheral blood. The genes are TRBV4-2 and TRBJ1-5, with 7 bases fitting TRBD1. CDR3 residues: CASSQYTGVQPQHF. DNA for the CDR3: TGTGCCAGCAGCCAGTATACAGGGGTACAGCCCCAGCATTTT.